The next 5 T cell receptor beta chains were all read from a single sample in a study of shared clonotypes between healthy human individuals. Some clones are missing from TCRdb's copy, which holds only in-frame ones; the method was immunoSEQ multiplex PCR. The top ten hold 0.9% to 1.3% of the sample, which has just over 2,000,000 clones, roughly 95% seen once. Cells designated naive CD8 were CD45RO-negative and were positively selected for CCR7, with terminally differentiated effector memory CD45RA+ cells excluded. The sample taken for sequencing was naive CD8+ T cells sorted from blood. These receptors came from a man aged 18-30 years in good health.

A note on this clone: Additional DNA sequences in this sample encode the identical CDR3. This chain connects TRBV6-1 to TRBJ2-7; perhaps TRBD1 as D (6 bases). Germline V gene lookup returns CDR1 MNHNS and CDR2 SASEGT. The CDR3 has 14 residues. Trimming pared 1 base from V and 2 bases from J, leaving 9 bases between. As DNA, the CDR3 is TGTGCCAGCAGTGAAGTACAGGGCCCCTACGAGCAGTACTTC. Translating gives CASSEVQGPYEQYF.

The V gene is TRBV13, the J gene TRBJ1-1; a possible D gene is TRBD1 (6 bases). The CDR3 is made up of 14 amino acids. V shed 5 bases and J shed 2 bases, with 12 bases lying between them. Germline lookup yields CDR1 PRHDT and CDR2 FYEKMQ (reference sequence). The CDR3 loop is CASSTWGGNTEAFF. In DNA, the CDR3 is TGTGCCAGCAGCACTTGGGGGGGCAACACTGAAGCTTTCTTT.

The V gene is TRBV19, the J gene TRBJ2-7; D might be TRBD1 (5 bases). Trimming stripped 6 bases from V and 6 bases from J, with 15 bases between. This CDR3 has 13 residues. CDR1 is LNHDA, CDR2 SQIVND, per germline (reference sequence). Here the CDR3 DNA reads TGTGCCAGTAGCCTTTCATCAGGGTCCGAGCAGTACTTC. Its translation is CASSLSSGSEQYF.

This chain uses TRBV7-9 with TRBJ1-4; D gene uncertain. The V end lost 2 bases, the J end lost 12 bases, and 13 bases lay between the germline ends. The CDR3 loop spans 13 amino acids. CDR1 SEHNR and CDR2 FQNEAQ come from the germline V gene (reference sequence). CDR3 residues: CASSLNAGWELFF. CDR3 in DNA: TGTGCCAGCAGCTTAAACGCGGGGTGGGAACTGTTTTTT.

The V and J genes are TRBV10-1 and TRBJ2-1; a possible D gene is TRBD2 (6 bases). CDR1 and CDR2 from the germline V gene are WNHNN and SYGVQD (reference sequence). This CDR3 has 12 residues. V lost 6 bases and J 7 bases, leaving 10 bases between the germline ends. The CDR3 DNA sequence: TGCGCCAGCAGCTCGGGAGAGAATGAGCAGTTCTTC. Protein: CASSSGENEQFF.